The 8 T cell receptor beta chains given below trace back to one sample, sequenced in a study of CD8+CD57+ T cells in acquired aplastic anemia. Using genomic DNA as the template, TCR beta VDJ and CDR3 profiling was carried out. TCRdb re-called the reads through MiXCR, storing one row per CDR3 protein. The sample records hundreds of thousands of distinct CDR3 sequences, about three fifths being singletons. Individuals selected for sequencing had exhibited CD8+CD57+ cell expansion on flow cytometry. Material for sequencing was sorted CD4+, CD8+, or CD8+CD57+ T cells (not recorded which) from PBMCs. Source of these receptors: a human donor with aplastic anemia.

This clonotype has a single count. This chain links TRBV10-3 with TRBJ1-5; 7 nucleotides match TRBD1. V lost 4 bases and J lost 9; bases outside the gene matches: 12. This CDR3 spans 15 amino acids. Germline loops: CDR1 ENHRY, CDR2 SYGVKD. CDR3 region: CAISASGQRGGPQHF. Here the CDR3 DNA reads TGTGCCATCAGTGCCTCGGGACAGAGGGGTGGGCCCCAGCATTTT.

The chain recombines TRBV5-1 with TRBJ2-1; 13 bases line up with TRBD2. The CDR3 is 15 amino acids. The ends lost 2 bases at V and 9 bases at J; junction bases unmatched: 5. Per germline, CDR1 SGHRS and CDR2 YFSETQ. The CDR3 DNA sequence: TGCGCCAGCAGCTTCGGACTAGCGGGAGATGTTGAGCAGTTCTTC. Residues: CASSFGLAGDVEQFF.

The V gene is TRBV7-2, the J gene TRBJ2-1; 10 bases map to TRBD2. Germline V gene lookup returns CDR1 SGHTA and CDR2 FQGNSA. Trimming took 1 base from V and 6 from J; bases not matched to a gene: 3. CDR3 length equals 15 residues. The CDR3 loop is CASSLGGLASNEQFF. CDR3 in DNA: TGTGCCAGCAGCTTAGGGGGACTAGCGTCCAATGAGCAGTTCTTC.

This chain joins TRBV20-1 and TRBJ1-2, with D maybe TRBD1 (5 bases). V was trimmed by 3 bases and J by 4 bases, leaving 12 bases between them. This CDR3 is built from 13 residues. Per germline, CDR1 DFQATT and CDR2 SNEGSKA (reference sequence). CDR3 residues: CSASPGRAYGYTF. The CDR3 DNA sequence: TGCAGTGCTAGCCCGGGACGGGCCTATGGCTACACCTTC.

CDR3 bases: TGTGCCATCAGTGAGCCCCGTGGCGAGCAGTACTTC. Its translation is CAISEPRGEQYF. The chain has TRBV10-3 and TRBJ2-7; D is unclear. The germline CDR1 and CDR2 sequences are ENHRY and SYGVKD. The CDR3 runs to 12 residues. Trimming removed 2 bases from V and 6 bases from J, with 8 bases in between.

In its sample, this clonotype was seen a few times. The V and J genes are TRBV20-1 and TRBJ1-2; no clear D gene. Per the germline V gene, CDR1 is DFQATT and CDR2 is SNEGSKA (reference sequence). V lost 3 bases and J 8 bases, leaving 13 bases between the germline ends. This CDR3 spans 12 amino acids. The CDR3 DNA is TGCAGTGCTAGGACGGGCAGCGGAGGCTACACCTTC. Its protein product is CSARTGSGGYTF.

This clonotype was observed a single time. The J gene is TRBJ2-1, the V gene TRBV20-1; 8 bases agree with TRBD1. Germline loops: CDR1 DFQATT, CDR2 SNEGSKA (reference sequence). After removal of 6 bases from V and 4 bases from J, the junction contained 8 bases not matched to a gene. The CDR3 runs 14 residues. The CDR3 DNA follows: TGCAGTGCCAGTGGACAGGGTAGATACAATGAGCAGTTCTTC. Encoded protein: CSASGQGRYNEQFF.

This chain joins TRBV20-1 and TRBJ1-6, with TRBD1 as a possible D gene (5 bases). Germline assignment: CDR1 DFQATT and CDR2 SNEGSKA (reference sequence). The CDR3 length is 13 residues. Trimming cost V 0 bases and J 10 bases, with 10 bases left between them. This chain's CDR3 is CSARDGDLSPLHF. The CDR3 nucleotides read TGCAGTGCTAGAGACGGGGACCTCTCACCCCTCCACTTT.